What follows is one TCR beta chain and its context. Its matching antigen is unknown. Naive CD8 isolation took CD45RO-negative cells positively selected for CCR7 and excluded terminally differentiated effector memory CD45RA+ cells. This record comes from a study of shared clonotypes between healthy human individuals. General study findings and limits: Non-shared clonotypes were found to have lower generation probabilities than the clonotypes that were shared by all four of the sorted-subset donors. Across subsets, estimated richness was generally greater for naive than for memory populations.

Deep was the level used in running the assay. Original methodology: Filtering differed for immunoSEQ, which gave only junction sequences without quality scores. TCRdb's table, derived via immunoSEQ multiplex PCR, lists solely in-frame clones and lacks some. The D gene and trimming were derived from the DNA, and the V and J assignments and clone size from that table. This table holds about 2 million clones, about 95% found once. Germline V gene data show CDR1 as MDHEN and CDR2 as SYDVKM. V shed 6 bases and J shed 10 bases, with 19 bases lying between them. The CDR3 is 15 amino acids. This clonotype originated in a man younger than 30 in good health. The chain carries TRBV28 and TRBJ1-6; maybe TRBD1 (5 bases). What was sequenced was naive CD8+ T cells sorted from blood. The CDR3 is CASRELRQGGSPLHF. CDR3 bases: TGTGCCAGCAGAGAATTGCGGCAGGGAGGCTCACCCCTCCACTTT.